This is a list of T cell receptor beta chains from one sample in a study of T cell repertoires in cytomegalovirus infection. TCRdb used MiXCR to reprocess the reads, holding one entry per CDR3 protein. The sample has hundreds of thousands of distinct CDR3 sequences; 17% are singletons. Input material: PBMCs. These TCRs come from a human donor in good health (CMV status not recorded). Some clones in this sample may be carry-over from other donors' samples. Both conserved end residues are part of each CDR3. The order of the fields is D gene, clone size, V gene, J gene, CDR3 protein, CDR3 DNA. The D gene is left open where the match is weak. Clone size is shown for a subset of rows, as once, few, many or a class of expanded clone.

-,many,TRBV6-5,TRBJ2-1,CASSSSLMGNNEQFF,TGTGCCAGCAGTTCCTCGTTGATGGGAAACAATGAGCAGTTCTTC
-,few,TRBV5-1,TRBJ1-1,CASHPGNMNTEAFF,TGCGCCAGCCACCCAGGGAATATGAACACTGAAGCTTTCTTT
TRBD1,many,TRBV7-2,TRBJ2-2,CASSLVGQGNTGELFF,TGTGCCAGCAGCTTAGTGGGACAGGGGAACACCGGGGAGCTGTTTTTT
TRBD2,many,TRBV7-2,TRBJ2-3,CASSGGLAGELYF,TGTGCCAGCAGCGGGGGACTAGCGGGCGAACTGTATTTT
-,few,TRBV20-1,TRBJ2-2,CSLYANTGELFF,TGCAGCCTATACGCGAACACCGGGGAGCTGTTTTTT
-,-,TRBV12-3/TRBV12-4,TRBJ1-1,CASSRPRGQAFF,TGTGCCAGCAGCCGGCCTCGGGGGCAAGCTTTCTTT
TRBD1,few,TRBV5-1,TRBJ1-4,CASSVRGEANEKLFF,TGCGCCAGCAGCGTCAGGGGGGAAGCTAATGAAAAACTGTTTTTT
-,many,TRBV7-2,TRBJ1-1,CASSYRAPAFF,TGTGCCAGCAGCTACAGGGCCCCAGCTTTCTTT
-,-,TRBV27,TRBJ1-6,CASSSEIYNSPLHF,TGTGCCAGCAGTTCAGAGATCTATAATTCACCCCTCCACTTT
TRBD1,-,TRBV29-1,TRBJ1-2,CSADREYGYTF,TGCAGTGCCGACAGGGAATACGGCTACACCTTC
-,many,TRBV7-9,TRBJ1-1,CASSLSSSAEAFF,TGTGCCAGCAGCTTATCCAGCAGCGCTGAAGCTTTCTTT
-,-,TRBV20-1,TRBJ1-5,CSVHSSNQPQHF,TGCAGTGTACACTCTAGCAATCAGCCCCAGCATTTT
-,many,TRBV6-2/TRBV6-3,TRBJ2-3,CASSSFVRDTQYF,TGTGCCAGCAGCTCCTTCGTTCGAGATACGCAGTATTTT
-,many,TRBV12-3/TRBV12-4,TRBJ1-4,CASSSYRTTNEKLFF,TGTGCCAGCAGTTCATACAGAACAACTAATGAAAAACTGTTTTTT
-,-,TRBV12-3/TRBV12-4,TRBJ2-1,CASSTTGGLNLFSYNEQFF,TGTGCCAGCAGTACGACCGGGGGACTGAACCTCTTCTCCTACAATGAGCAGTTCTTC
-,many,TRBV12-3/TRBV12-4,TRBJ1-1,CASTGPTPRIDTEAFF,TGTGCCAGCACTGGCCCTACGCCTCGGATTGACACTGAAGCTTTCTTT
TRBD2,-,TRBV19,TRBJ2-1,CASRGTIIGYNEQFF,TGTGCCAGTAGGGGGACTATAATTGGGTACAATGAGCAGTTCTTC
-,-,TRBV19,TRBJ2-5,CASSTPSGTMGTQYF,TGTGCCAGTAGTACCCCCTCCGGGACAATGGGGACCCAGTACTTC
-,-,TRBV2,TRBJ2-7,CASSEATGSGYEQYF,TGTGCCAGCAGTGAAGCGACAGGATCCGGGTACGAGCAGTACTTC
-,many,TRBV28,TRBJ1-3,CATDATGEDSSRSGNTIYF,TGTGCCACCGACGCGACGGGGGAAGACAGTTCCCGCTCTGGAAACACCATATATTTT
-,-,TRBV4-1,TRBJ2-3,CASSVPGLATDTQYF,TGCGCCAGCAGCGTCCCGGGGTTAGCCACAGATACGCAGTATTTT
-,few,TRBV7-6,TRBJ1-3,CASSLRPDPTAGNTIYF,TGTGCCAGCAGCCTACGACCCGATCCCACGGCAGGAAACACCATATATTTT
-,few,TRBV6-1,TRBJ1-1,CASIGLQAFF,TGTGCCAGCATTGGTCTTCAAGCTTTCTTT
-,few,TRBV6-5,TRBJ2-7,CASSYSPGAYEQYF,TGTGCCAGCAGTTACTCTCCAGGGGCCTACGAGCAGTACTTC
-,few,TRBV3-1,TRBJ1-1,CASRTGPEAFF,TGTGCCAGCAGGACAGGACCTGAAGCTTTCTTT
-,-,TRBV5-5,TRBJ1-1,CASSLGLENTEAFF,TGTGCCAGCAGCTTGGGACTTGAGAACACTGAAGCTTTCTTT
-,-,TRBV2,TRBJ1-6,CASRPDPGGSSPLHF,TGTGCCAGCAGGCCGGACCCAGGCGGGTCTTCACCCCTCCACTTT
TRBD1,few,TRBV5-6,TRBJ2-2,CASGDGTGVTGELFF,TGTGCCAGCGGGGACGGGACAGGGGTCACCGGGGAGCTGTTTTTT
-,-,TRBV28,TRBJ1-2,CASSFFFGRVGNYGYTF,TGTGCCAGCAGTTTTTTTTTCGGCAGGGTCGGTAACTATGGCTACACCTTC
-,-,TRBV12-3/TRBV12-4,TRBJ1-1,CASSLNRAKAFF,TGTGCCAGCAGCTTAAACAGGGCAAAGGCTTTCTTT
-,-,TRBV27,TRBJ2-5,CASSSGFPIQETQYF,TGTGCCAGCAGCTCAGGATTTCCTATACAAGAGACCCAGTACTTC
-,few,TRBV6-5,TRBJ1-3,CASSYSIGTTGNTIYF,TGTGCCAGCAGTTACTCGATCGGGACAACTGGAAACACCATATATTTT
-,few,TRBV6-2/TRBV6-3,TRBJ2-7,CASRKSGSTYEQYF,TGTGCCAGCAGGAAATCCGGGTCAACCTACGAGCAGTACTTC
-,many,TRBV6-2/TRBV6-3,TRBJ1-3,CASSPDGLSGNTIYF,TGTGCCAGCAGCCCGGACGGCCTCTCTGGAAACACCATATATTTT
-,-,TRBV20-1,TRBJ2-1,CSARVPPTEDEQFF,TGCAGTGCTAGAGTGCCGCCTACTGAGGATGAGCAGTTCTTC
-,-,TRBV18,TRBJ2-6,CASSPQTGRGANVLTF,TGTGCCAGCTCACCACAGACAGGGAGGGGAGCCAACGTCCTGACTTTC
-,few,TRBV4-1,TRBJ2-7,CASSQDRGRTYEQYF,TGCGCCAGCAGCCAAGATCGGGGCCGTACCTACGAGCAGTACTTC
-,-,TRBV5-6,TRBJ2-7,CASSRDLYEQYF,TGTGCCAGCAGCCGGGACCTCTACGAGCAGTACTTC
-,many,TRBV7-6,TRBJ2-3,CASSPLPGTDTQYF,TGTGCCAGCAGCCCACTTCCAGGGACAGATACGCAGTATTTT
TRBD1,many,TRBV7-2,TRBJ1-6,CASSLGQGYNSPLHF,TGTGCCAGCAGCCTCGGACAGGGCTATAATTCACCCCTCCACTTT
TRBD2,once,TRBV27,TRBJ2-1,CASRPSGSSSYNEQFF,TGTGCCAGCCGCCCTAGCGGGTCCAGCTCCTACAATGAGCAGTTCTTC
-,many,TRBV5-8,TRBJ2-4,CASSFGDLAGNIQYF,TGTGCCAGCAGCTTTGGGGACCTAGCTGGTAACATTCAGTACTTC
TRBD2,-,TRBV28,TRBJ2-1,CASTPSGAPSYNEQFF,TGTGCCAGCACCCCGAGCGGGGCCCCCTCCTACAATGAGCAGTTCTTC
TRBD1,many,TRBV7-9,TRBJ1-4,CASSLVQGASEKLFF,TGTGCCAGCAGCTTAGTACAGGGGGCATCTGAAAAACTGTTTTTT
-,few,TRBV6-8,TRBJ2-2,CASKGRSPLNTGELFF,TGTGCCAGCAAAGGGAGGAGCCCACTGAACACCGGGGAGCTGTTTTTT
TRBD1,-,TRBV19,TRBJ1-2,CASSIDPGQGNYGYTF,TGTGCCAGTAGTATAGACCCCGGACAGGGGAACTATGGCTACACCTTC
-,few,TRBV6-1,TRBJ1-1,CASSGDTGQNTEAFF,TGTGCCAGCAGTGGGGATACAGGGCAGAACACTGAAGCTTTCTTT